This TCR beta chain appears in the sequencing data of a study of blood T cell repertoires in COVID-19. As for the study in general: COVID-19 samples from acute and convalescent phases originated in the United States, Italy and Spain. In each case, the material was cDNA or gDNA derived from T cells, B-cell-depleted T cells, or PBMCs.

CDR3 length equals 15 residues. The germline V and J ends were trimmed by 6 bases and 3 bases, with 16 bases remaining between them. The V gene's germline CDR1 is WNHNN and CDR2 SYGVQD (reference sequence). Source study methods: Nucleated cell counts were estimated from reference gene primer amplification. Sequencing used immunoSEQ multiplex PCR; TCRdb keeps in-frame clones, though not all of them. V and J calls and clone size come straight from that table; D and trimming were deduced from the DNA. The table has 170,000 or so clones, 85% to 90% seen once. This chain connects TRBV10-1 to TRBJ2-3; no clear D. Material: peripheral blood. The TCR originated in a man between 40 and 49 years old with active or convalescent COVID-19. Written as DNA, the CDR3 is TGCGCCAGCAGCGACTGGGTCCGTGGTACAGATACGCAGTATTTT. This codes for CASSDWVRGTDTQYF.